Below, 30 T cell receptor beta chains from the same sample are listed, as sequenced in a study of Ad26.COV2.S vaccination and SARS-CoV-2 variants (dated by TCRdb to the early 2020s). The library was obtained by the immunoSEQ multiplex PCR assay. TCRdb took this table from immuneACCESS and kept in-frame rearrangements with V and J called. Such tables lack part of the clones; where checked against another copy, unresolved V genes explain under half of the gap, and the rest is unexplained. The sample data list about 350,000 clones, and roughly 90% of these were observed just once. The biggest ten clones account for 6.4% of the sample. The treatment or condition label corresponds to: about 20 received Ad26.COV2.S at low or high dose, single or two shots; about five received placebo; per-sample allocation not given. For vaccine and placebo recipients, the sequenced repertoires came from samples collected on day 63 after the first injection.

This sample comprised peripheral blood, obtained in a trial of Ad26.COV2.S vaccine versus placebo. The receptors were gathered from a person between 18 and 59 years old who received the Ad26.COV2.S COVID-19 vaccine or a placebo.

The chain couples TRBV7-2 to TRBJ1-2; the D gene is possibly TRBD1 (5 bases). The CDR3 sequence is 15 residues long. CDR1 and CDR2 (germline): SGHTA, FQGNSA. V shed 1 base and J shed 4 bases, with 13 bases lying between them. Here the CDR3 reads CASSLVRDSPYGYTF. CDR3 DNA: TGTGCCAGCAGCTTAGTCCGCGACAGCCCCTATGGCTACACCTTC. The whole variable domain, filled in from reference TRBV7-2 and TRBJ1-2, reads GAGVSQSPSNKVTEKGKDVELRCDPISGHTALYWYRQSLGQGLEFLIYFQGNSAPDKSGLPSDRFSAERTGGSVSTLTIQRTQQEDSAVYLCASSLVRDSPYGYTFGSGTRLTVV.

As for this clone: The same CDR3 arises from other DNA sequences in this sample as well. The J gene is TRBJ1-2, the V gene TRBV25-1; D uncertain. Germline CDR1 MGHDK, CDR2 SYGVNS. The CDR3 consists of 11 residues. V lost 2 bases, J lost 5 bases, and 3 bases lay in between. The CDR3 coding sequence is TGTGCCAGCAGTGAACAATATGGCTACACCTTC. Protein product: CASSEQYGYTF.

V usage is TRBV18 and J usage is TRBJ2-1; maybe TRBD1 (5 bases). The CDR3 consists of 14 residues. Per germline, CDR1 KGHSH and CDR2 LQKENI. Trimming stripped 1 base from V and 2 bases from J, with 6 bases between. CDR3: CASSPLRAYNEQFF. The DNA for the CDR3 is TGTGCCAGCTCACCACTCAGGGCCTACAATGAGCAGTTCTTC.

V is TRBV19 and J is TRBJ2-5; D is uncertain. The CDR3 runs 12 residues. Germline assignment: CDR1 LNHDA and CDR2 SQIVND (reference sequence). With 3 bases removed from V and 3 bases from J, the gap between germline ends came to 5 bases. The chain's CDR3 is CASSIPEETQYF. CDR3 in DNA: TGTGCCAGTAGTATCCCAGAAGAGACCCAGTACTTC.

The chain has TRBV2 and TRBJ1-4; D is uncertain. The V end lost 2 bases, the J end lost 0 bases, and 10 bases lay between the germline ends. CDR1 and CDR2 (germline): SNHLY, FYNNEI. This CDR3 has 16 amino acids. The CDR3 is CASSEYLGATNEKLFF. The CDR3 coding sequence is TGTGCCAGCAGTGAATATCTCGGGGCAACTAATGAAAAACTGTTTTTT. The full variable domain, completed using reference TRBV2 and TRBJ1-4, is EPEVTQTPSHQVTQMGQEVILRCVPISNHLYFYWYRQILGQKVEFLVSFYNNEISEKSEIFDDQFSVERPDGSNFTLKIRSTKLEDSAMYFCASSEYLGATNEKLFFGSGTQLSVL.

The chain's CDR3 is CASSLAHRGNNQPQHF. CDR3 DNA: TGTGCCAGCAGTTTAGCTCACAGGGGGAACAATCAGCCCCAGCATTTT. The gene calls are TRBV28 and TRBJ1-5; 8 bases agree with TRBD1. The CDR3 is 16 residues long. Germline V gene data show CDR1 as MDHEN and CDR2 as SYDVKM. After removal of 2 bases from V and 3 bases from J, the junction contained 6 bases not matched to a gene. Looking up the rest from reference TRBV28 and TRBJ1-5 gives the full variable domain: DVKVTQSSRYLVKRTGEKVFLECVQDMDHENMFWYRQDPGLGLRLIYFSYDVKMKEKGDIPEGYSVSREKKERFSLILESASTNQTSMYLCASSLAHRGNNQPQHFGDGTRLSIL.

The V gene is TRBV5-6, the J gene TRBJ1-2, with 7 bases fitting TRBD1. J gave up 3 bases and V 3 bases, and 8 bases lay outside the gene matches. Per germline, CDR1 SGHDT and CDR2 YYEEEE. The CDR3 is made up of 15 amino acids. CDR3 nucleotides: TGTGCCAGCAGCTGGGGGGTCGGACAGGACTATGGCTACACCTTC. It yields the protein CASSWGVGQDYGYTF.

This chain connects TRBV4-1 to TRBJ2-1; D is unclear. CDR3 length: 12 residues. V lost 0 bases, J lost 8 bases, and 5 bases lay in between. Germline-derived CDR1 and CDR2 are MGHRA and YSYEKL. CDR3 DNA sequence: TGCGCCAGCAGCCAAGATTACGATGAGCAGTTCTTC. Its translation: CASSQDYDEQFF.

V gene TRBV4-1 combines with J gene TRBJ1-1; D is perhaps TRBD1 (6 bases). The V end lost 3 bases, the J end lost 3 bases, and 14 bases lay between the germline ends. The CDR3 length is 15 residues. Germline CDR1 reads MGHRA; CDR2 reads YSYEKL. CDR3: CASSQPPRGHTEAFF. CDR3 coding DNA: TGCGCCAGCAGCCAGCCCCCCAGGGGCCACACTGAAGCTTTCTTT.

The chain links TRBV14 to TRBJ2-2; unclear D gene. This CDR3 is built from 18 residues. Germline loops: CDR1 SGHDN, CDR2 FVKESK. V gave up 3 bases and J gave up 4 bases, with 21 bases separating them. CDR3 loop: CASSHPLPGPLGTGELFF. CDR3 nucleotide sequence: TGTGCCAGCAGCCACCCCCTCCCAGGACCCCTGGGCACCGGGGAGCTGTTTTTT.

The CDR3 loop reads CASALWGFGELFF. As DNA, the CDR3 is TGTGCCAGTGCCTTGTGGGGATTCGGGGAGCTGTTTTTT. The V gene is TRBV19, the J gene TRBJ2-2; D is unresolved. CDR3 length equals 13 residues. Looked up from germline, CDR1 is LNHDA and CDR2 is SQIVND (reference sequence). Trimming took off 8 bases at V and 7 bases at J, with 14 bases between the two ends. Looking up the rest from reference TRBV19 and TRBJ2-2 gives the full variable domain: DGGITQSPKYLFRKEGQNVTLSCEQNLNHDAMYWYRQDPGQGLRLIYYSQIVNDFQKGDIAEGYSVSREKKESFPLTVTSAQKNPTAFYLCASALWGFGELFFGEGSRLTVL.

This chain uses TRBV4-1 with TRBJ2-5; 9 bases agree with TRBD2. Trimming cost V 4 bases and J 4 bases; bases outside gene matches: 10. The CDR3 sequence is 16 residues long. Germline V CDR1 and CDR2: MGHRA, YSYEKL. The CDR3 DNA reads TGCGCCAGCAGCCTCGGGGGTGGACTAGCGACAGAGACCCAGTACTTC. Translation gives CASSLGGGLATETQYF.

The chain uses TRBV9 and TRBJ1-1, with D possibly being TRBD1 (5 bases). Germline V lookup: CDR1 SGDLS, CDR2 YYNGEE. The length of the CDR3 is 13 residues. Trimming shortened V by 2 bases and J by 4 bases, and 9 bases separated the two germline ends. In nucleotides, the CDR3 is TGTGCCAGCAGCGTCGACAGCGGCACTGAAGCTTTCTTT. As protein: CASSVDSGTEAFF. Complete variable domain (other parts from reference TRBV9 and TRBJ1-1): DSGVTQTPKHLITATGQRVTLRCSPRSGDLSVYWYQQSLDQGLQFLIQYYNGEERAKGNILERFSAQQFPDLHSELNLSSLELGDSALYFCASSVDSGTEAFFGQGTRLTVV.

CDR3 loop: CASSLFAGTSSFQTQYF. The CDR3 region has the DNA TGTGCCAGCAGCCTATTCGCCGGGACTAGCTCGTTCCAGACCCAGTACTTC. This chain links TRBV3-1 (or the pseudogene TRBV3-2) with TRBJ2-5; 9 positions agree with TRBD2. CDR3 length equals 17 residues. V trimming: 4 bases; J trimming: 6 bases; junction bases outside the gene matches: 15. Germline V CDR1 and CDR2: LGHDT, YNNKEL (reference sequence).

This clone has a single count. V is TRBV27 and J is TRBJ2-5; D tentatively fits TRBD1 or TRBD2 (5 bases each). Germline V lookup: CDR1 MNHEY, CDR2 SMNVEV (reference sequence). V was shortened by 2 bases and J by 1 base, with 14 bases between the two germline ends. The CDR3 extends over 16 amino acids. The CDR3 region has the DNA TGTGCCAGCAGTTTAACGGCAGGGAGACCCCAAGAGACCCAGTACTTC. Translated, it gives CASSLTAGRPQETQYF.

This chain links TRBV5-5 with TRBJ1-5; no clear D gene. The CDR3 loop spans 15 amino acids. Germline V gene lookup returns CDR1 SGHKS and CDR2 YYEKEE (reference sequence). The ends were cut back, 2 bases at V and 3 bases at J, with 12 bases in the middle. CDR3: CASSLGSKLNQPQHF. The CDR3, as DNA: TGTGCCAGCAGCTTAGGCTCTAAGCTCAATCAGCCCCAGCATTTT.

This clone was detected once. The V and J genes are TRBV7-2 and TRBJ1-2, with D unclear. Germline V lookup: CDR1 SGHTA, CDR2 FQGNSA. The CDR3 runs to 11 residues. The germline V and J ends were trimmed by 4 bases and 7 bases, with 7 bases remaining between them. The CDR3 spells CASSSFGGYTF. The CDR3 DNA sequence: TGTGCCAGCAGCTCGTTTGGTGGCTACACCTTC.

This clone was seen once. Other DNA sequences within the sample encode an identical CDR3. The V gene is TRBV5-1, the J gene TRBJ2-7, with a tentative D call TRBD1 (7 bases). Trimming shortened V by 2 bases and J by 4 bases, and 10 bases separated the two germline ends. Germline V CDR1 and CDR2: SGHRS, YFSETQ. The CDR3 length is 13 residues. CDR3 region: CASSLQGTYEQYF. The DNA for the CDR3 is TGCGCCAGCAGCTTACAGGGGACTTACGAGCAGTACTTC.

The J gene is TRBJ1-3, the V gene TRBV7-9; weak D call: TRBD1 (5 bases). CDR1 and CDR2 from the germline V gene are SEHNR and FQNEAQ (reference sequence). Trimming stripped 4 bases from V and 0 bases from J, with 10 bases between. CDR3 length equals 15 residues. CDR3 loop: CASSSTVDSGNTIYF. CDR3 DNA: TGTGCCAGCAGCTCGACAGTGGACTCTGGAAACACCATATATTTT.

The chain is built from TRBV9 and TRBJ2-2; D uncertain. V was shortened by 1 base and J by 0 bases, with 4 bases between the two germline ends. CDR3 size: 14 residues. Germline CDR1 SGDLS, CDR2 YYNGEE. The CDR3 nucleotides read TGTGCCAGCAGCGTATTAACGAACACCGGGGAGCTGTTTTTT. Translated, it gives CASSVLTNTGELFF. The full variable domain, rest sourced from reference TRBV9 and TRBJ2-2, is DSGVTQTPKHLITATGQRVTLRCSPRSGDLSVYWYQQSLDQGLQFLIQYYNGEERAKGNILERFSAQQFPDLHSELNLSSLELGDSALYFCASSVLTNTGELFFGEGSRLTVL.

The chain combines TRBV20-1 with TRBJ1-4, with D tentatively TRBD1 (5 bases). Germline V lookup: CDR1 DFQATT, CDR2 SNEGSKA (reference sequence). The CDR3 runs 12 residues. V was clipped by 3 bases and J by 8 bases, with 10 bases between them. CDR3 in amino acids: CSASAGREKLFF. CDR3 sequence (DNA): TGCAGTGCTAGTGCAGGGAGAGAAAAACTGTTTTTT.

The chain joins TRBV7-2 to TRBJ2-1; 7 bases line up with TRBD1. Trimming removed 2 bases from V and 4 bases from J; junction bases left unmatched: 5. Germline values: CDR1 SGHTA, CDR2 FQGNSA. The CDR3 has 15 amino acids. The DNA of the CDR3 is TGTGCCAGCAGCTTATTGCGACAGGGATACAATGAGCAGTTCTTC. It yields the protein CASSLLRQGYNEQFF.

This clone was seen only once. The J gene is TRBJ1-2, the V gene TRBV3-1 (or the pseudogene TRBV3-2), with 7 bases lining up with TRBD1. Germline-derived CDR1 and CDR2 are LGHDT and YNNKEL (reference sequence). V gave up 3 bases and J gave up 4 bases; unmatched junction bases: 5. This CDR3 is 14 amino acids long. CDR3 DNA: TGTGCCAGCAGCCATGACAGGGATATCTATGGCTACACCTTC. It encodes CASSHDRDIYGYTF.

The chain carries TRBV29-1 and TRBJ1-6; unclear D gene. Germline V gene data show CDR1 as SQVTM and CDR2 as ANQGSEA. Trimming stripped 8 bases from V and 5 bases from J, with 16 bases between. The CDR3 loop spans 14 amino acids. The chain's CDR3 is CSQKRTLNNSPLHF. CDR3 nucleotide sequence: TGCAGCCAAAAACGGACTCTGAATAATTCACCCCTCCACTTT.

This clone came up once. The gene calls are TRBV5-4 and TRBJ1-5; weak D call: TRBD1 (5 bases). CDR1 SGHNT and CDR2 YYREEE come from the germline V gene (reference sequence). V shed 3 bases and J shed 4 bases, with 14 bases lying between them. The CDR3 length is 15 residues. This CDR3 is CASSSGPGLNQPQHF. CDR3 nucleotides: TGTGCCAGCAGCTCTGGGCCAGGGCTTAATCAGCCCCAGCATTTT. The full variable domain, in which reference TRBV5-4 and TRBJ1-5 provide the parts outside the CDR3, is ETGVTQSPTHLIKTRGQQVTLRCSSQSGHNTVSWYQQALGQGPQFIFQYYREEENGRGNFPPRFSGLQFPNYSSELNVNALELDDSALYLCASSSGPGLNQPQHFGDGTRLSIL.

The rearrangement links TRBV6-5 to TRBJ2-1; D is ambiguous. The CDR3 is made up of 14 amino acids. Trimming pared 0 bases from V and 12 bases from J, leaving 15 bases between. Germline values: CDR1 MNHEY, CDR2 SVGAGI. CDR3 nucleotides: TGTGCCAGCAGTTACTCGTTTTTGAACCCCGGGCAGTTCTTC. This encodes CASSYSFLNPGQFF.

The chain recombines TRBV21-1 with TRBJ2-7; the D segment call TRBD1 is taken from the table without a DNA check. TRBV21-1 constitutes a pseudogene. The CDR3 is made up of 18 amino acids. CDR3 coding DNA: TGTGCCAGCAGCAAATCAAATGGAAGGGTAGGGGGCAACTACGAGCAGTACTTC. This encodes CASSKSNGRVGGNYEQYF.

The CDR3 here is CASSPRTSTDTQYF. The CDR3, as DNA: TGTGCCAGCAGCCCGCGGACAAGCACAGATACGCAGTATTTT. The chain has TRBV9 and TRBJ2-3, with a tentative D call TRBD1 (5 bases). CDR3 size: 14 residues. Between the trimmed V and J ends, which lost 4 bases and 0 bases, there was a span of 9 bases. Germline CDR1 is SGDLS and CDR2 is YYNGEE.

The chain combines TRBV28 with TRBJ2-1; D is perhaps TRBD1 (5 bases). This CDR3 has 13 amino acids. Trimming shortened V by 2 bases and J by 7 bases, and 9 bases separated the two germline ends. Germline V gene lookup returns CDR1 MDHEN and CDR2 SYDVKM. CDR3: CASSLDSSNEQFF. CDR3 nucleotide sequence: TGTGCCAGCAGTTTAGACAGTTCTAATGAGCAGTTCTTC. The full variable domain, rest sourced from reference TRBV28 and TRBJ2-1, is DVKVTQSSRYLVKRTGEKVFLECVQDMDHENMFWYRQDPGLGLRLIYFSYDVKMKEKGDIPEGYSVSREKKERFSLILESASTNQTSMYLCASSLDSSNEQFFGPGTRLTVL.

V gene TRBV19 combines with J gene TRBJ1-5; D is undetermined. The CDR3 covers 15 residues. V dropped 3 bases and J dropped 2 bases, with 11 bases sitting between them. CDR1 is LNHDA and CDR2 is SQIVND in the germline V gene (reference sequence). The CDR3, as DNA: TGTGCCAGTAGTATTGGCACCGTGGGCAATCAGCCCCAGCATTTT. Translating gives CASSIGTVGNQPQHF.